This TCR beta chain was obtained from a study of T cells in localized non-small cell lung cancer (dated by TCRdb to the early 2020s). Regarding the research as a whole: T cell repertoires of 200 to 250 early-stage NSCLC patients were analyzed, with tumors being compared against uninvolved tumor-adjacent lungs. All 250 or so NSCLC patients in the cohort were treatment-naive and had localized lung tumors that were resected. The mean age of the NSCLC patients was about 70 years, with 120 to 150 men and 100 to 110 women.

Overall study outcomes, separate from this receptor: Since the design was exploratory, TCR variables were selected using unadjusted p-values with no false-discovery rate correction. The highest T cell clonality was observed in uninvolved tumor-adjacent lung, where clonality exceeded that of tumor, suggesting that antigenic responses were more focused in uninvolved tumor-adjacent lung. Multi-region tumor sequencing was not performed, so intratumor heterogeneity could not be excluded. Higher blood T cell density associated with longer overall survival, while higher adjacent-lung clonality associated with shorter survival. Of the top 100 tumor clones, a median of roughly 57 were detected in paired uninvolved adjacent lung; approximately 30 were also among that lung's top 100.

At diagnosis, peripheral blood, uninvolved tumor-adjacent lung and tumor were collected and were preserved as a mix of fresh-frozen and FFPE material. For TCR repertoire profiling, the blood samples were analyzed as peripheral blood mononuclear cells. A word on this clone: Its antigen remains unidentified. One base away there is no much larger clone; base qualities are not given.

Spanning cysteine to phenylalanine, the CDR3 consists of 13 amino acids. Only CDR3 DNA remains: 39 bases, in frame from the first base. V is pared back by 5 bases and J by 1 base, with 8 bases lying between the germline termini. CDR1 MNHEY and CDR2 SMNVEV were looked up in the germline V gene (reference sequence). The immunoSEQ Assay was used to sequence TCR beta CDR3 regions from DNA. The paper's data handling went like this. To compute T cell density, TCR beta template counts were normalized to usable DNA, which was estimated by amplifying housekeeping genes. Richness was estimated with the preseqR package, extrapolating to 400,000 templates for PBMC samples and 120,000 templates for tissue samples. Clonality was taken to be one minus Pielou's evenness. Differential abundance testing on productive amino-acid clonotypes, with a minimum total count of 5 and an alpha of 0.1, was used to identify tissue-enriched TCRs. The Jaccard Index and the Morisita Overlap Index were used to measure how much the repertoires overlapped between compartments. GLIPH grouped TCR beta CDR3s together with public tetramer-defined viral CDR3s, and a viral motif had to include at least three viral sequences and also show V-gene enrichment. This immuneACCESS table, as held by TCRdb, lists in-frame sequences with V and J called but not all clones. Of the missing ones, under half trace to an unresolved V gene in checked studies; the others have no known cause. V and J calls plus clone size are reproduced from that table; the DNA served to infer D and trimming. In all, the sample holds tens of thousands of clones, and about 88% of those were seen once. The ten largest account for 20% to 25% of the sample.

The sample in question was peripheral blood, obtained before any cancer treatment. The receptor chain draws on TRBV27 and TRBJ1-1; the D gene cannot be named for sure. The receptor comes from a woman between 35 and 70 years old with stage I squamous cell lung carcinoma. Here is the DNA: TGTGCCAGCAGTCCGGACGGGAACACTGAAGCTTTCTTT. Its protein product is CASSPDGNTEAFF.